These T cell receptor beta chains were read from a single sample in a study of blood T cell repertoires in COVID-19. Only in-frame clones appear in the TCRdb table, and some are missing; sequencing was by immunoSEQ multiplex PCR. The sample holds tens of thousands of clones; about 80% are singletons and the top ten take roughly 15%. The material sequenced was peripheral blood. These receptors were taken from a human donor in a cohort sampled during active COVID-19. The CDR3 runs from the conserved cysteine through the conserved F or W. A D gene is named only where the DNA matches it firmly. The size of a clone is reported for some rows only, either as once, few or many, or as a class for expanded clones.

d_gene,j_gene,abundance,v_gene,CDR3aa,CDR3nt
-,TRBJ1-5,-,TRBV28,CASSLLGEPQHF,TGTGCCAGCAGTCTCCTAGGGGAGCCCCAGCATTTT
-,TRBJ2-1,-,TRBV5-5,CASSTDRNPEQFF,TGTGCCAGCAGCACAGACAGAAATCCGGAGCAGTTCTTC
-,TRBJ2-2,-,TRBV21-1,CASFTLSDPQDTGELFF,TGTGCCAGCTTTACTCTCTCGGACCCACAGGACACCGGGGAGCTGTTTTTT
-,TRBJ1-3,few,TRBV3-1/TRBV3-2,CASSPRTVSGNTIYF,TGTGCCAGCAGCCCCCGGACAGTGTCGGGAAACACCATATATTTT
TRBD1,TRBJ1-1,-,TRBV7-3,CASSQGQMNTEAFF,TGTGCCAGCAGCCAGGGACAGATGAACACTGAAGCTTTCTTT
-,TRBJ1-2,-,TRBV28,CASSPQGIGGYTF,TGTGCCAGCAGTCCTCAGGGGATCGGTGGCTACACCTTC
TRBD1,TRBJ2-7,few,TRBV18,CASSPDRERYEQYF,TGTGCCAGCTCACCGGACAGGGAACGCTACGAGCAGTACTTC
TRBD1,TRBJ2-2,-,TRBV6-2/TRBV6-3,CASSLSQGLSTGELFF,TGTGCCAGCAGCCTTTCACAGGGGTTGAGCACCGGGGAGCTGTTTTTT
-,TRBJ2-7,-,TRBV27,CASSFSTAYEQYF,TGTGCCAGCAGTTTCTCAACAGCCTACGAGCAGTACTTC
-,TRBJ1-6,-,TRBV4-1,CASSPSSYNSPLHF,TGCGCCAGCAGCCCGAGCTCCTATAATTCACCCCTCCACTTT
-,TRBJ2-3,once,TRBV2,CASSEQGTDTQYF,TGTGCCAGCAGTGAACAGGGCACAGATACGCAGTATTTT
-,TRBJ2-6,-,TRBV6-6,CASRNARVSGANVLTF,TGTGCCAGCAGAAATGCGAGAGTCTCTGGGGCCAACGTCCTGACTTTC
TRBD2,TRBJ2-5,-,TRBV5-1,CASSLQSGPSGETQYF,TGCGCCAGCAGCTTGCAATCGGGACCTAGCGGGGAGACCCAGTACTTC
-,TRBJ2-3,-,TRBV12-3/TRBV12-4,CASSFYSDTQYF,TGTGCCAGCAGTTTTTATTCAGATACGCAGTATTTT
-,TRBJ1-2,once,TRBV28,CASSLGVSGYTF,TGTGCCAGCAGTCTGGGAGTTTCTGGCTACACCTTC
TRBD1,TRBJ2-7,-,TRBV10-3,CAIRNTPGQSPSSSYEQYF,TGTGCCATCAGAAACACTCCGGGACAGAGCCCTTCCTCTTCCTACGAGCAGTACTTC
TRBD1,TRBJ1-6,-,TRBV13,CASSRGQANSPLHF,TGTGCCAGCAGCCGGGGACAGGCTAATTCACCCCTCCACTTT
-,TRBJ2-7,-,TRBV12-3/TRBV12-4,CASSLSKLYEQYF,TGTGCCAGCAGTTTAAGTAAACTCTACGAGCAGTACTTC
TRBD2,TRBJ2-3,-,TRBV10-1,CASSESMRLAGDTQYF,TGCGCCAGCAGTGAGTCGATGAGACTAGCGGGAGATACGCAGTATTTT
TRBD1,TRBJ2-1,-,TRBV5-1,CASSLEGQGYNEQFF,TGCGCCAGCAGCTTGGAGGGACAGGGTTACAATGAGCAGTTCTTC
-,TRBJ2-5,-,TRBV7-9,CASNVGQQETQYF,TGTGCCAGCAACGTTGGGCAACAAGAGACCCAGTACTTC
-,TRBJ1-1,-,TRBV30,CAWSVAGNTEAFF,TGTGCCTGGAGTGTAGCGGGGAACACTGAAGCTTTCTTT
-,TRBJ2-1,-,TRBV12-3/TRBV12-4,CASSRLDEQFF,TGTGCCAGCAGCCGACTAGATGAGCAGTTCTTC
TRBD2,TRBJ2-7,-,TRBV6-5,CASVEGGRAYEQYF,TGTGCCAGCGTGGAGGGCGGGAGGGCGTACGAGCAGTACTTC
-,TRBJ2-2,-,TRBV3-1/TRBV3-2,CASSQGRIPTGELFF,TGTGCCAGCAGCCAAGGGCGGATCCCCACCGGGGAGCTGTTTTTT
-,TRBJ1-6,-,TRBV19,CASSISAQVYTSPLHF,TGTGCCAGTAGTATCTCCGCACAGGTTTATACTTCACCCCTCCACTTT
-,TRBJ2-5,-,TRBV6-5,CASSYSSGTQYF,TGTGCCAGCAGTTACTCGAGTGGGACCCAGTACTTC